A single sample is the source of the 12 T cell receptor beta chains below, sequenced in a study of T cells after yellow fever vaccination. One entry per CDR3 protein results from TCRdb running MiXCR on the 5' RACE reads. This sample has some 240,000 distinct CDR3 sequences; approximately 3.6% occur once, and the top ten carry approximately 18%. The source was PBMCs, collected 15 days after the yellow fever booster vaccination. The receptors derive from a man aged 18 to 30 who received the YFV17D yellow fever vaccine.

This clonotype was detected many times. J is TRBJ2-3 and V is TRBV12-3 or TRBV12-4, with D perhaps assigned TRBD1 or TRBD2 (5 bases each). Trimming removed 1 base at V and 5 bases at J, with 13 bases between. This CDR3 has 15 amino acids. The CDR3 loop is CASSLVTGALDTQYF. CDR3 in DNA: TGTGCCAGCAGTTTAGTAACCGGGGCCCTAGATACGCAGTATTTT.

The CDR3 here is CSAVNRGTYGYTF. In DNA, the CDR3 is TGCAGTGCCGTCAACAGGGGAACCTATGGCTACACCTTC. The chain is built from TRBV20-1 and TRBJ1-2; 7 positions match TRBD1. From germline, CDR1 is DFQATT and CDR2 SNEGSKA (reference sequence). This CDR3 comprises 13 residues. V dropped 6 bases and J dropped 4; count of bases not matched to a gene: 8.

This clonotype was detected ten times or more. J is TRBJ2-3 and V is TRBV4-3; tentatively, D is TRBD1 or TRBD2 (5 bases each). The CDR3 consists of 14 residues. V was shortened by 1 base and J by 3 bases, with 8 bases between the two germline ends. The V gene's germline CDR1 is LGHNA and CDR2 YSLEER. Here the CDR3 DNA reads TGCGCCAGCAGCCAAGGGGGGATGACAGATACGCAGTATTTT. Residues: CASSQGGMTDTQYF.

This clonotype has ten or more counts. The gene calls are TRBV20-1 and TRBJ1-5, with D uncertain. Germline V gene data show CDR1 as DFQATT and CDR2 as SNEGSKA (reference sequence). The germline V and J ends were trimmed by 5 bases and 7 bases, with 15 bases remaining between them. This CDR3 is built from 13 residues. The CDR3 spells CSAGRPDMQPQHF. DNA for the CDR3: TGCAGTGCTGGGCGGCCGGATATGCAGCCCCAGCATTTT.

This clonotype was seen ten or more times. The chain is built from TRBV12-3 or TRBV12-4 and TRBJ2-3, with D perhaps TRBD1 or TRBD2 (6 bases each). This CDR3 contains 16 residues. V was shortened by 6 bases and J by 2 bases, with 18 bases between the two germline ends. The CDR3 DNA sequence: TGTGCCAGCAGCCCGTATGAGGGGGGCCCCACAGATACGCAGTATTTT. Translation: CASSPYEGGPTDTQYF.

In its sample, this clonotype was seen many times. This chain uses TRBV30 with TRBJ1-1; 8 nucleotides agree with TRBD1. J was trimmed by 4 bases and V by 5 bases; bases with no gene match: 0. Germline CDR1 GTSNPN, CDR2 SVGIG (reference sequence). The CDR3 is made up of 11 amino acids. The CDR3 loop reads CAWDRGTEAFF. In DNA form, the CDR3 reads TGTGCCTGGGACAGGGGCACTGAAGCTTTCTTT.

This clonotype was observed at least ten times. J is TRBJ1-5 and V is TRBV19, with D unresolved. Germline CDR1 reads LNHDA; CDR2 reads SQIVND (reference sequence). The V and J ends lost 5 bases and 7 bases respectively, with 12 bases between them. The CDR3 has 13 amino acids. CDR3 coding DNA: TGTGCCAGTAGTGGCCACGATGGACAGCCCCAGCATTTT. Its protein product is CASSGHDGQPQHF.

This clonotype occurred many times. The rearrangement uses TRBV18 and TRBJ1-4; no clear D gene. CDR1 and CDR2 from the germline V gene are KGHSH and LQKENI. This CDR3 comprises 13 residues. V lost 2 bases to trimming and J lost 3 bases, with 4 bases between them. CDR3 in amino acids: CASSPSSNEKLFF. In nucleotides, the CDR3 is TGTGCCAGCTCACCATCGTCTAATGAAAAACTGTTTTTT.

The sample holds many counts of this clonotype. This sequence joins TRBV5-1 and TRBJ2-3; D unclear. Trimming removed 1 base at V and 3 bases at J, with 9 bases between. Germline V gene lookup returns CDR1 SGHRS and CDR2 YFSETQ. This CDR3 region has 14 residues. CDR3 in amino acids: CASSLPGPTDTQYF. CDR3 nucleotides: TGCGCCAGCAGCTTGCCCGGGCCAACAGATACGCAGTATTTT.

This clonotype has ten or more counts. The CDR3 region has the DNA TGCAGTGCTAGTGGTCGGGGCAACACTGAAGCTTTCTTT. Amino acid sequence: CSASGRGNTEAFF. The chain joins TRBV20-1 to TRBJ1-1, with D maybe TRBD1 (5 bases). CDR3 size: 13 residues. V lost 3 bases, J lost 2 bases, and 10 bases lay in between. CDR1 and CDR2 (germline): DFQATT, SNEGSKA (reference sequence).

At least ten counts were recorded for this clonotype. The chain links TRBV20-1 to TRBJ2-2, with a weak D call TRBD1 (6 bases). This CDR3 region has 15 residues. Trimming took off 6 bases at V and 8 bases at J, with 22 bases between the two ends. Germline CDR1 is DFQATT and CDR2 is SNEGSKA (reference sequence). The CDR3 region has the DNA TGCAGTGCGGAGTCCGGGACACACCCCTGGGGGGAGCTGTTTTTT. Amino acids: CSAESGTHPWGELFF.

This clonotype occurred many times. V and J are TRBV20-1 and TRBJ2-2; no firm D call. Germline V gene lookup returns CDR1 DFQATT and CDR2 SNEGSKA (reference sequence). The length of the CDR3 is 17 residues. Trimming took 0 bases from V and 0 from J, leaving 14 bases between them. Written as DNA, the CDR3 is TGCAGTGCTAGAGACCAGGACGACTTCGCGAACACCGGGGAGCTGTTTTTT. Amino acid sequence: CSARDQDDFANTGELFF.